The 2 T cell receptor beta chains below all came from one sample that was sequenced in a study of T-cell reconstitution after alpha-beta-depleted transplantation in children. Unique molecular identifiers were incorporated when the TCRbeta library was constructed. TCRdb recomputed calls from the PCR reads with MiXCR, one row per CDR3 protein. The sample shows a few hundred thousand distinct CDR3 sequences, around 10% of them seen only once. This specimen consisted of PBMCs from the stem cell graft donor, obtained from the stem cell graft. The receptors derive from a human donor who donated a stem cell graft to a child with acute lymphoblastic leukemia.

The table lists this clonotype with many counts. This chain links TRBV20-1 with TRBJ2-7, with 10 bases matching TRBD2. The V segment lost 6 bases and the J segment 5 bases; nucleotides outside the gene matches: 10. Per germline, CDR1 DFQATT and CDR2 SNEGSKA (reference sequence). The CDR3 sequence is 14 residues long. The CDR3 loop is CSAPTLAGGHEQYF. CDR3 sequence (DNA): TGCAGTGCCCCGACGTTAGCGGGAGGACACGAGCAGTACTTC.

The chain links TRBV7-9 to TRBJ2-2; D is unclear. The V end lost 6 bases, the J end lost 2 bases, and 13 bases lay between the germline ends. The CDR3 length is 15 residues. From germline, CDR1 is SEHNR and CDR2 FQNEAQ (reference sequence). CDR3 residues: CASRPESENTGELFF. As DNA, the CDR3 is TGTGCCAGCAGACCCGAGAGCGAAAACACCGGGGAGCTGTTTTTT.